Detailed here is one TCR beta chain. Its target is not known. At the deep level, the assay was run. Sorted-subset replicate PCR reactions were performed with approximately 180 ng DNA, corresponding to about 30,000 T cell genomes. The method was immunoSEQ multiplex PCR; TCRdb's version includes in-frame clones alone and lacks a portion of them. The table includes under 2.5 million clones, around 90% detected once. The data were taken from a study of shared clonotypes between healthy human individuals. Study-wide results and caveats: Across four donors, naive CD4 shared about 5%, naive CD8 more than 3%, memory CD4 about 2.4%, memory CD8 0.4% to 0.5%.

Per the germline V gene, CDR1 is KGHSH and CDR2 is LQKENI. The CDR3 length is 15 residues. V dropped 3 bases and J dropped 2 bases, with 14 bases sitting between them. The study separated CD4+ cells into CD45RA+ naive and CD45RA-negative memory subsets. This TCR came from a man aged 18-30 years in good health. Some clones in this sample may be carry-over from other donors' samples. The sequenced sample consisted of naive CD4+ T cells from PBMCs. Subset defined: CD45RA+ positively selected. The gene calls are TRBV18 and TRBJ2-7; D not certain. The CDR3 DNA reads TGTGCCAGCTCACCGCTGTCGGATAACCCCTACGAGCAGTACTTC. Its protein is CASSPLSDNPYEQYF.